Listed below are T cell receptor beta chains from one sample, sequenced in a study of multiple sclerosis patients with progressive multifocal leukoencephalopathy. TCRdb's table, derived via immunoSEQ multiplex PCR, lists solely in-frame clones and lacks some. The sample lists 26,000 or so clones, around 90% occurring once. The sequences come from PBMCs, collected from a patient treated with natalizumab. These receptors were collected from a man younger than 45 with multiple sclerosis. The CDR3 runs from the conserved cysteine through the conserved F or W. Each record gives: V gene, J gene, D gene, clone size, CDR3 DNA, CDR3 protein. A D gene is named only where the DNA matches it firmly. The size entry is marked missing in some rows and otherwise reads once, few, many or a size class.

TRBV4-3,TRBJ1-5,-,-,TGCGCCAGCAGCCCGGGTCAGGAAGAGCCCCAGCATTTT,CASSPGQEEPQHF
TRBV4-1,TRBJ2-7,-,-,TGCGCCAGCAGCCAAGGAGAGAGGAAAGGCCCCCACGAGCAGTACTTC,CASSQGERKGPHEQYF
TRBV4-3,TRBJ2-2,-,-,TGCGCCAGCAGCCACGACAGACCCCTCACCGGGGAGCTGTTTTTT,CASSHDRPLTGELFF
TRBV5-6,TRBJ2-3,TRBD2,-,TGTGCCAGCAGCCCGGGACTAGCGGGAGGAGATACGCAGTATTTT,CASSPGLAGGDTQYF
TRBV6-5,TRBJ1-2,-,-,TGTGCCACCGAACAGGCCGACTATGGCTACACCTTC,CATEQADYGYTF
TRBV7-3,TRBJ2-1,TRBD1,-,TGTGCCAGCAGCTTAATTCCACAGGGGGCTAATGAGCAGTTCTTC,CASSLIPQGANEQFF
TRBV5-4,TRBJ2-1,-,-,TGTGCCAGCAGCTTTTATCAAGGGGGAACCGACGAGCAGTTCTTC,CASSFYQGGTDEQFF
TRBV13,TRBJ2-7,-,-,TGTGCCAGCAGTTTGGGGAGCTCCTACGAGCAGTACTTC,CASSLGSSYEQYF
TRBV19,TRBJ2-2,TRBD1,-,TGTGCCAGTAAATTGACAGGGGGCCACACCGGGGAGCTGTTTTTT,CASKLTGGHTGELFF
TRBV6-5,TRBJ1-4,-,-,TGTGCCAGCGGAAAAAATCAGGGAAGGAATGAAAAACTGTTTTTT,CASGKNQGRNEKLFF
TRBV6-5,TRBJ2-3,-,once,TGTGCCAGCAGAAATACGGGACCGAGCACAGATACGCAGTATTTT,CASRNTGPSTDTQYF
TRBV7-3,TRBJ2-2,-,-,TGTGCCAGCAGCCTACGGTCCGCTGCGAACACCGGGGAGCTGTTTTTT,CASSLRSAANTGELFF
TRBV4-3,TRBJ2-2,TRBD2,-,TGCGCCAGCAGCCAAGATTTTTTGGCTAGCGGGTTCACCGGGGAGCTGTTTTTT,CASSQDFLASGFTGELFF
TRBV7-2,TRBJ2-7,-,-,TGTGCCAGCAGCCCGTCCTACGAGCAGTACTTC,CASSPSYEQYF
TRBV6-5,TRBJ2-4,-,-,TGTGCCAGCACCTCCGGGACACAGAAAAACATTCAGTACTTC,CASTSGTQKNIQYF
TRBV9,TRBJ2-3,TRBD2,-,TGTGCCAGCAGCGTAGGGACTAGCGGGAGCGGGGTTAATACGCAGTATTTT,CASSVGTSGSGVNTQYF
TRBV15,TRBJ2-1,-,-,TGTGCCACCATGTCCGGATTAACCTACAATGAGCAGTTCTTC,CATMSGLTYNEQFF
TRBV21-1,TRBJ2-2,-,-,TGTGCCAGCAGGACATGGACAGGGGGAAACACCGGGGAGCTGTTTTTT,CASRTWTGGNTGELFF
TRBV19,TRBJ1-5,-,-,TGTGCCAGTAGTGTTAGGGTGCGCAATCAGCCCCAGCATTTT,CASSVRVRNQPQHF
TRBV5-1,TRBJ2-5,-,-,TGCGCCAGCAGCTGGGAGAGAGGGGTTCAAGAGACCCAGTACTTC,CASSWERGVQETQYF
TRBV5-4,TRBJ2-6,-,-,TGTGCCAGCCCTGCTCGAGGGGCGAATGGGGCCAACGTCCTGACTTTC,CASPARGANGANVLTF
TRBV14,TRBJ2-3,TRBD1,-,TGTGCCAGCAGCCTACCCGGGACAGGGATAGGTACGCAGTATTTT,CASSLPGTGIGTQYF
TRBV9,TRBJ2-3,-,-,TGTGCCAGCAGCGTAGTGGGTAGCCCCGGAGATACGCAGTATTTT,CASSVVGSPGDTQYF
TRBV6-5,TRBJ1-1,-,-,TGTGCCAGCAGCCGCGACAGTGAAGCTTTCTTT,CASSRDSEAFF
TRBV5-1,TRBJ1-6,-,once,TGCGCCAGCAGCTTGGAGCAGGGGCTCGGATCACCCCTCCACTTT,CASSLEQGLGSPLHF
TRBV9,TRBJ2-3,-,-,TGTGCCAGCAGCGTAGGAGCAGATACGCAGTATTTT,CASSVGADTQYF
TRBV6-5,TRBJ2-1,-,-,TGTGCCAGCAGTTACCGGCTAGAGCGGCAGGAGCAGTTCTTC,CASSYRLERQEQFF
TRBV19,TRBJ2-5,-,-,TGTGCCAGTAGTATAGGAGGGACTAAGGGGGCGACCCAGTACTTC,CASSIGGTKGATQYF
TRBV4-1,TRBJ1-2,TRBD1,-,TGCGCCAGCAGCCAGACACAGGGGGCAGACTATGGCTACACCTTC,CASSQTQGADYGYTF
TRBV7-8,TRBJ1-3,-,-,TGTGCCAGCAGCTTAGGACAAATCGCTGGAAACACCATATATTTT,CASSLGQIAGNTIYF
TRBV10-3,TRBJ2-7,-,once,TGTGCCATCAGCCGGGTTGCGGGTCTGCACGAGCAGTACTTC,CAISRVAGLHEQYF
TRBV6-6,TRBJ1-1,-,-,TGTGCCAGCAGTTACACGGGGTGGACTGAAGCTTTCTTT,CASSYTGWTEAFF
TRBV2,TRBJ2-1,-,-,TGTGCCTCCCAGGAAGGGAATGAGCAGTTCTTC,CASQEGNEQFF
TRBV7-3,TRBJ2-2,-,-,TGTGCCAGCAGCCCCGCGTCTCCCAGCGCAACCGGGGAGCTGTTTTTT,CASSPASPSATGELFF
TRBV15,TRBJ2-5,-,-,TGTGCCACCAGCAGAGGTCGAAGCAGTCCAGAGACCCAGTACTTC,CATSRGRSSPETQYF
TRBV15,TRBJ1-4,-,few,TGTGCCGCCAGTCCGGGGGGAGTTGAAAAACTGTTTTTT,CAASPGGVEKLFF
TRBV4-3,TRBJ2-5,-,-,TGCGCCAGCAGCCAAGGCTTATGGGAGACCCAGTACTTC,CASSQGLWETQYF
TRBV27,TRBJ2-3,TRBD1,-,TGTGCCAGCAGTTACAGGACAGGGACCAGCACAGATACGCAGTATTTT,CASSYRTGTSTDTQYF
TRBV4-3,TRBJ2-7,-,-,TGCGCCAGCAGCCAAGATTGGGTCACCTACGAGCAGTACTTC,CASSQDWVTYEQYF
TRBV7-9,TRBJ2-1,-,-,TGTGCCAGCAGAGTCGGTGAGGGACACATGAGAGGTGAGCAGTTCTTC,CASRVGEGHMRGEQFF
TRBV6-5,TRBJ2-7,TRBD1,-,TGTGCCAGCAGTTTTAACCGGGACAGTCACTACGAGCAGTACTTC,CASSFNRDSHYEQYF
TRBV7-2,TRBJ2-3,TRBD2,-,TGTGCCAGCAGCTTTAGCGGGGGCGCAGCGCTATATACGCAGTATTTT,CASSFSGGAALYTQYF
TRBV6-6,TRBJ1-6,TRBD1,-,TGTGCCAGCAGTCCCGGGACAGGGAATTCACCCCTCCACTTT,CASSPGTGNSPLHF
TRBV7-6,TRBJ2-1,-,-,TGTGCCAGCAGCTTAGGAGGGATGGGCTCCGGTGAGCAGTTCTTC,CASSLGGMGSGEQFF
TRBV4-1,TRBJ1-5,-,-,TGCGCCAGCAGCCAAGACAGGGGTTGGCAGCCCCAGCATTTT,CASSQDRGWQPQHF
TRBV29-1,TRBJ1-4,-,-,TGCAGCGTTCTCAGGAATGAAAAACTGTTTTTT,CSVLRNEKLFF